Following are 8 T cell receptor beta chains from one sample sequenced in a study of metastatic and nonmetastatic thyroid tumors. The entire patient cohort was treatment-naive prior to thyroid surgery. TCRdb reassembled clones from the PCR reads with MiXCR. The sample includes just over 20,000 clones, roughly 12% of them seen just once. Sequenced: blood. These receptors originate from a female donor with papillary thyroid cancer or a benign thyroid nodule (not recorded which). Some clones in this sample may be carry-over from other donors' samples.

In this sample, this clone turned up many times. The J gene is TRBJ2-7, the V gene TRBV19, with TRBD1 as a possible D gene (6 bases). This CDR3 region has 14 residues. V lost 3 bases and J lost 4, with 13 bases in between. The V gene's germline CDR1 is LNHDA and CDR2 SQIVND (reference sequence). The CDR3 DNA sequence: TGTGCCAGTAGTATGTACACAGGGTCATACGAGCAGTACTTC. Protein sequence: CASSMYTGSYEQYF.

This clone was counted at least ten times. The rearrangement joins TRBV13 to TRBJ1-2; TRBD1 is a possible D gene (5 bases). CDR1 is PRHDT, CDR2 FYEKMQ, per germline (reference sequence). CDR3 length: 15 amino acids. V lost 5 bases and J 8 bases, leaving 21 bases between the germline ends. Here the CDR3 reads CASSRGVIGARGYTF. The CDR3 DNA reads as TGTGCCAGCAGCCGCGGAGTGATTGGGGCGAGGGGCTACACCTTC.

The chain links TRBV7-3 to TRBJ2-3, with 8 nucleotides matching TRBD1. The germline gives CDR1 SGHTA, CDR2 FQGTGA. There are 15 residues in the CDR3. With 7 bases clipped from V and 7 bases from J, the junction kept 13 bases outside the gene matches. Here the CDR3 DNA reads TGTGCCAGCAACTCCAGGGGGCAGGGTACATATACGCAGTATTTT. As protein: CASNSRGQGTYTQYF.

On this clone itself: At one end, the junction sequence differs from germline, possibly due to a read error. The chain carries TRBV12-3 or TRBV12-4 and TRBJ2-1, with D maybe TRBD2 (5 bases). This CDR3 comprises 14 residues. The CDR3 region has the DNA TGTGTCAGCAGAACAGCGGTCCGAAGGAATGAGCAGTTCTTC. It is translated as CVSRTAVRRNEQFF.

In this sample, this clone turned up many times. The gene calls are TRBV20-1 and TRBJ1-5; 9 bases are shared with TRBD1. Germline V gene data show CDR1 as DFQATT and CDR2 as SNEGSKA (reference sequence). This CDR3 contains 14 residues. The V segment lost 4 bases and the J segment 5 bases; nucleotides outside the gene matches: 6. This CDR3 reads CSATLRTGDQPQHF. The CDR3 DNA reads TGCAGTGCTACCCTACGGACAGGGGATCAGCCCCAGCATTTT.

The chain joins TRBV15 to TRBJ1-5; the D is unclear. Trimming shortened V by 4 bases and J by 7 bases, and 17 bases separated the two germline ends. Germline-derived CDR1 and CDR2 are LNHNV and YYDKDF (reference sequence). This CDR3 comprises 15 residues. CDR3 DNA: TGTGCCACCAGCATATATCCGGGAGGAGGACAGCCCCAGCATTTT. Protein: CATSIYPGGGQPQHF.

The CDR3 reads CASSGGDRGDQPQHF. CDR3 nucleotides: TGCGCCAGTTCGGGGGGGGACAGGGGAGACCAGCCCCAGCATTTT. The chain uses TRBV4-3 and TRBJ1-5; 10 bases are a match to TRBD1. This CDR3 comprises 15 residues. V dropped 9 bases and J dropped 7; count of bases not matched to a gene: 12. Looked up from germline, CDR1 is LGHNA and CDR2 is YSLEER.

Ten or more counts support this clone. The chain employs TRBV19 and TRBJ1-5; no firm D call. Looked up from germline, CDR1 is LNHDA and CDR2 is SQIVND (reference sequence). This CDR3 has 14 amino acids. Trimming left V 7 bases short and J 0 bases short, with 10 bases between. The CDR3 region has the DNA TGTGCCAGTACCACCGTTCATAGCAATCAGCCCCAGCATTTT. It yields the protein CASTTVHSNQPQHF.